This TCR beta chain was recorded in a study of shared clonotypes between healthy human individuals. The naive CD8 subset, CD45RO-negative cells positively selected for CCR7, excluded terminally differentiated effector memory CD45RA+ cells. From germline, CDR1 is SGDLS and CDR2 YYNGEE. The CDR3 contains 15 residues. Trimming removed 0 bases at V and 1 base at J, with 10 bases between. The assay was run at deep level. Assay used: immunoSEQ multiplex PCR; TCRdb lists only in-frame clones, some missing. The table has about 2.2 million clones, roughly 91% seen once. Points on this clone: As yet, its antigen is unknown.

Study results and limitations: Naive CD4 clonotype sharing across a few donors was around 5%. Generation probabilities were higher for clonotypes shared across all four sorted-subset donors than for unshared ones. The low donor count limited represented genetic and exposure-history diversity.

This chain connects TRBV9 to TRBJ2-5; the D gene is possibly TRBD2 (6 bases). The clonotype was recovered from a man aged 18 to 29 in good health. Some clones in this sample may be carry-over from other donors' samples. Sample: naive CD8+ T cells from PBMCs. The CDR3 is CASSVDGGVQETQYF. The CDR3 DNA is TGTGCCAGCAGCGTAGATGGAGGGGTCCAAGAGACCCAGTACTTC.